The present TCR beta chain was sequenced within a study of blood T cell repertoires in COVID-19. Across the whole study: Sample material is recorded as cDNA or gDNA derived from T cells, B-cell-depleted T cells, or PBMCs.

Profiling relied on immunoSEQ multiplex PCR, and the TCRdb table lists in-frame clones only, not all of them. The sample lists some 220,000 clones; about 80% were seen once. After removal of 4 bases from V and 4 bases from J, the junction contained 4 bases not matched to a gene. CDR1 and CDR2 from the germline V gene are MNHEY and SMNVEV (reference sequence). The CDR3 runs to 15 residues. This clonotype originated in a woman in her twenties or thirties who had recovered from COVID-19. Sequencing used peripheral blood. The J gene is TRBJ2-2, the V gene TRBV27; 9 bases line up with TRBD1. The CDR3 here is CASSSGQGGTGELFF. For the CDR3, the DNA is TGTGCCAGCAGTTCGGGACAGGGAGGCACCGGGGAGCTGTTTTTT.